The entry below describes one TCR beta chain. Its cognate antigen is unknown. CDR1 and CDR2 from the germline V gene are SGHVS and FNYEAQ. The CDR3 consists of 15 residues. V was trimmed by 5 bases and J by 4 bases, leaving 16 bases between them. The sample originates from a study of OX40 agonist ivuxolimab in advanced cancers. On the study more broadly: The dose-escalation cohort had hepatocellular carcinoma, melanoma, renal cell or head and neck cancer. People who had prior anti-PD-1, anti-PD-L1 or anti-CTLA-4 therapy could take part, and roughly 44% had some. Whole-study findings and limits: Among the lowest peripheral clonal expansion occurred in 0.1-3.0 mg/kg partial responders. The CD4+ and CD8+ T cells in the blood had expanded clonally by week 6 at 0.1 to 3.0 mg/kg.

Data came from immunoSEQ multiplex PCR; TCRdb stores just in-frame clones and leaves some out. Altogether about 68,000 clones are present, about 93% being singletons, with the ten largest covering less than 6%. This chain joins TRBV7-6 and TRBJ2-3, with D perhaps TRBD2 (7 bases). The material was CD4+ or CD8+ T cells sorted from blood, obtained in a trial of the OX40 agonist ivuxolimab. The sequence came from an adult with an advanced solid tumor such as melanoma, head and neck, liver or kidney cancer. This CDR3 is CASSPSGGAPDTQYF. The CDR3 coding sequence is TGTGCCAGCAGCCCTTCGGGGGGCGCCCCAGATACGCAGTATTTT. The full variable domain, completed using reference TRBV7-6 and TRBJ2-3, is GAGVSQSPRYKVTKRGQDVALRCDPISGHVSLYWYRQALGQGPEFLTYFNYEAQQDKSGLPNDRFSAERPEGSISTLTIQRTEQRDSAMYRCASSPSGGAPDTQYFGPGTRLTVL.